Each of the 6 T cell receptor beta chains below was sequenced from the same sample in a study of Ad26.COV2.S vaccination and SARS-CoV-2 variants. Sequencing was performed with immunoSEQ multiplex PCR; in TCRdb, only in-frame clones are kept and a portion is missing. The sample has 150,000 to 200,000 clones, around 90% seen once. The sequenced sample was peripheral blood, obtained after recovery from COVID-19. The origin of the receptors is a human donor who had recovered from COVID-19.

The chain combines TRBV15 with TRBJ2-7, with a tentative D call TRBD1 (6 bases). Trimming removed 5 bases at V and 1 base at J, with 15 bases between. This CDR3 comprises 15 residues. The germline CDR1 and CDR2 sequences are LNHNV and YYDKDF (reference sequence). CDR3 nucleotide sequence: TGTGCCACCAGCTCCTTTCGGGACATTTCCTACGAGCAGTACTTC. This codes for CATSSFRDISYEQYF.

This clone was counted a single time. The genes are TRBV5-6 and TRBJ2-1; 14 bases align to TRBD2. The V and J ends lost 4 bases and 10 bases, in that order; junction bases with no gene match: 7. CDR3 size: 15 residues. Germline CDR1 reads SGHDT; CDR2 reads YYEEEE. The CDR3 region is CASSAGLAGAGEQFF. The CDR3 DNA sequence: TGTGCCAGCAGCGCGGGACTAGCGGGAGCCGGGGAGCAGTTCTTC. Looking up the rest from reference TRBV5-6 and TRBJ2-1 gives the full variable domain: DAGVTQSPTHLIKTRGQQVTLRCSPKSGHDTVSWYQQALGQGPQFIFQYYEEEERQRGNFPDRFSGHQFPNYSSELNVNALLLGDSALYLCASSAGLAGAGEQFFGPGTRLTVL.

The J gene is TRBJ1-3, the V gene TRBV5-6; D perhaps matches TRBD1 (6 bases). The CDR3 has 18 residues. Germline V CDR1 and CDR2: SGHDT, YYEEEE. The V end was cut by 2 bases, the J end by 0 bases, with 18 bases between. In DNA, the CDR3 is TGTGCCAGCAGCTTCGGTAGAGGGGGGTCGAGCTCTGGAAACACCATATATTTT. Protein: CASSFGRGGSSSGNTIYF.

V is TRBV5-1 and J is TRBJ1-2; TRBD1 agrees at 7 bases. V shed 6 bases, J shed 4 bases, and the junction held 9 bases outside the gene matches. Per germline, CDR1 SGHRS and CDR2 YFSETQ. This CDR3 has 14 amino acids. The CDR3 reads CASTPSGTAYGYTF. For the CDR3, the DNA is TGCGCCAGCACCCCATCCGGGACAGCCTATGGCTACACCTTC.

The chain is built from TRBV10-2 and TRBJ1-1; tentatively, D is TRBD1 (5 bases). V lost 10 bases and J lost 5, with 14 bases in between. Per the germline V gene, CDR1 is WSHSY and CDR2 is SAAADI. The CDR3 contains 12 residues. The CDR3 nucleotides are TGCGCCACTGCCGGGGGTGGGACTGAAGCTTTCTTT. Encoded protein: CATAGGGTEAFF.

The V call is TRBV27, the J call TRBJ2-7; 11 bases align to TRBD1. Looked up from germline, CDR1 is MNHEY and CDR2 is SMNVEV (reference sequence). V shed 3 bases, J shed 5 bases, and the junction held 3 bases outside the gene matches. This CDR3 spans 14 amino acids. CDR3 coding DNA: TGTGCCAGCAGTTTTGGACAGGGGGCAAACGAGCAGTACTTC. It is translated as CASSFGQGANEQYF.